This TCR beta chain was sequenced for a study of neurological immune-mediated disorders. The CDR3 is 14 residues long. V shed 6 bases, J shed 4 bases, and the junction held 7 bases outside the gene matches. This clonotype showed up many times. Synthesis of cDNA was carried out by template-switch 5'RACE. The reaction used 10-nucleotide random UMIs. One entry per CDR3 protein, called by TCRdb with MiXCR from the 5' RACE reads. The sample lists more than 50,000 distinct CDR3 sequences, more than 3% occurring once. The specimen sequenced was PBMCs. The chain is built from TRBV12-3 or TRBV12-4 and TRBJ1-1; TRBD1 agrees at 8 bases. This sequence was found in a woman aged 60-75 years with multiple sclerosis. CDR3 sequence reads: CASREQGVFTEAFF. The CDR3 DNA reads TGTGCCAGCAGGGAACAGGGGGTCTTCACTGAAGCTTTCTTT.